This TCR beta chain was recorded in a study of blood T cell repertoires in COVID-19. This CDR3 is built from 12 residues. Trimming pared 2 bases from V and 6 bases from J, leaving 5 bases between. Libraries were prepared by immunoSEQ multiplex PCR; TCRdb keeps only in-frame clonotypes and omits some of them. The sample shows 200,000 to 250,000 clones, 70% to 90% of them seen only once. Material for sequencing was PBMCs or T cells enriched from blood (not recorded which). The chain carries TRBV12-3 or TRBV12-4 and TRBJ1-5; D gene unclear. This TCR was recovered from a man aged 30 to 45 who had recovered from COVID-19. The CDR3 DNA reads as TGTGCCAGCAGTTTAATGGCTCAGCCCCAGCATTTT. This codes for CASSLMAQPQHF.